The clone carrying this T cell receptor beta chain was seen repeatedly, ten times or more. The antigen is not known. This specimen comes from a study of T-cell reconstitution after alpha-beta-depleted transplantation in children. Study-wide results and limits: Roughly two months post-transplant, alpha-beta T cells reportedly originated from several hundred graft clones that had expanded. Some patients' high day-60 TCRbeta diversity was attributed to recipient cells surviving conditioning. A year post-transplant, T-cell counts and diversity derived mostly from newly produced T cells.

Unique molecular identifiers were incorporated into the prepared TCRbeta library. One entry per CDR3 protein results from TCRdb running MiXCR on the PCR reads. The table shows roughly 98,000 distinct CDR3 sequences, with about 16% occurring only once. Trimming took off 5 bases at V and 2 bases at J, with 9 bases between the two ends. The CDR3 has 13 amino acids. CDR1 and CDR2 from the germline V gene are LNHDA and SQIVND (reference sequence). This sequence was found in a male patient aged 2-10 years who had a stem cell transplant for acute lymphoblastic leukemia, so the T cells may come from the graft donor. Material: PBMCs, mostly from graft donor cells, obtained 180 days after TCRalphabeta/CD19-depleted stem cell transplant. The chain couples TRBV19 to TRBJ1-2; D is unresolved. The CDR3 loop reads CASSPGRNYGYTF. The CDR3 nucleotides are TGTGCCAGTAGTCCCGGGCGGAACTATGGCTACACCTTC.